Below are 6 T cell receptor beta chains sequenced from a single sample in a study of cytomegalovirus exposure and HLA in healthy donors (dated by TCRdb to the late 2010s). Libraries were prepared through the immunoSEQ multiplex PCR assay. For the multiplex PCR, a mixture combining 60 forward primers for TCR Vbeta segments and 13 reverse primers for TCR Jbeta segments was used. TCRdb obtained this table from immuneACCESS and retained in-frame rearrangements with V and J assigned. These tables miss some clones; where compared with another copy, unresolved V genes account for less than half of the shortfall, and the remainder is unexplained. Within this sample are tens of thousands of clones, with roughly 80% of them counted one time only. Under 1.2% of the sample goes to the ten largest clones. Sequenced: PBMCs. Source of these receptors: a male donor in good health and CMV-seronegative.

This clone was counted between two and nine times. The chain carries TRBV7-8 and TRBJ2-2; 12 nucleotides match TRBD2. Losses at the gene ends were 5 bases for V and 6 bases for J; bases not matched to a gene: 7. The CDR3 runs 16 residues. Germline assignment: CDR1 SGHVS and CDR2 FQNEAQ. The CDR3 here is CASSPRTSGIPGELFF. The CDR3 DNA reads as TGTGCCAGCAGCCCACGGACTAGCGGGATACCCGGGGAGCTGTTTTTT.

CDR3 in DNA: TGCGCCAGCAAGGGAGGGTGGGGAAGCTCCTACAATGAGCAGTTCTTC. Encoded protein: CASKGGWGSSYNEQFF. The V call is TRBV10-2, the J call TRBJ2-1, with TRBD2 matching 7 bases. This CDR3 is 16 amino acids long. Germline CDR1 is WSHSY and CDR2 is SAAADI. The J segment lost 0 bases and the V segment lost 7 bases, leaving 9 bases of the junction unmatched.

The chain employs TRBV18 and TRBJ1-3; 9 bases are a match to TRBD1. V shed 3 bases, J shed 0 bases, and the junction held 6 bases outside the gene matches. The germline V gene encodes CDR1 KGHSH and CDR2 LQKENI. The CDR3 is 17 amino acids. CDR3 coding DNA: TGTGCCAGCTCACCGTCACAGGGGGCCCTCTCTGGAAACACCATATATTTT. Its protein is CASSPSQGALSGNTIYF.

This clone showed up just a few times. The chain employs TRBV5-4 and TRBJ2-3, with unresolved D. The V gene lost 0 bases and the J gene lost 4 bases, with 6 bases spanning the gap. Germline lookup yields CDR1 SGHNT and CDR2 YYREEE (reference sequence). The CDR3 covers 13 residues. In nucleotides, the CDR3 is TGTGCCAGCAGCTTGGAGCTTTCAGATACGCAGTATTTT. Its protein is CASSLELSDTQYF.

The CDR3 reads CASSLVRGGVNEQYF. The CDR3 DNA reads TGTGCCAGCAGCTTAGTTCGGGGAGGGGTGAACGAGCAGTACTTC. The V gene is TRBV7-9, the J gene TRBJ2-7, with 7 bases that match TRBD2. Germline V gene data show CDR1 as SEHNR and CDR2 as FQNEAQ (reference sequence). This CDR3 region has 15 residues. Losses at the gene ends were 1 base for V and 5 bases for J; bases not matched to a gene: 8.

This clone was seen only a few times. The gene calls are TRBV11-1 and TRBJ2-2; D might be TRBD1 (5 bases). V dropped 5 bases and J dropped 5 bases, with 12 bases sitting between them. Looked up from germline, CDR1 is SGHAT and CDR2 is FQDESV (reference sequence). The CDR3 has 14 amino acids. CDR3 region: CASSPRQRTGELFF. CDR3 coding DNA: TGTGCCAGCAGCCCGAGACAGAGGACCGGGGAGCTGTTTTTT.